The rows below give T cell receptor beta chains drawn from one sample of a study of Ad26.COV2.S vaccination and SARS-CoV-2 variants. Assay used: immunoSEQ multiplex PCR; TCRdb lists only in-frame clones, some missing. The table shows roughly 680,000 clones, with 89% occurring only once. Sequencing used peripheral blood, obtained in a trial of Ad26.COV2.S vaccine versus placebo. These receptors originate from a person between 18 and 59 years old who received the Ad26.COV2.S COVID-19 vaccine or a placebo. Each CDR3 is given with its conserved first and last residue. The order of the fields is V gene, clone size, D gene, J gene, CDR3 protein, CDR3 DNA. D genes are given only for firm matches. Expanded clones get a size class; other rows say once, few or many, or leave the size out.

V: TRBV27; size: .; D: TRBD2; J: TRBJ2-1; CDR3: CASSLAGTSGPHSVLF; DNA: TGTGCCAGCAGTTTAGCCGGGACTAGCGGCCCCCATTCAGTTCTCTTC
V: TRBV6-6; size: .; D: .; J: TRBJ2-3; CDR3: CASSRIMSTDTQYF; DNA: TGTGCCAGCAGTAGGATTATGTCCACAGATACGCAGTATTTT
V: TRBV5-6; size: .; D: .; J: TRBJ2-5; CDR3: CASSTKAGAGETQYF; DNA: TGTGCCAGCAGCACCAAGGCGGGGGCTGGGGAGACCCAGTACTTC
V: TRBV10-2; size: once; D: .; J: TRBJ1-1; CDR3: CASRTPGLAPLEAFF; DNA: TGCGCCAGCAGAACTCCGGGACTGGCACCCCTTGAAGCTTTCTTT
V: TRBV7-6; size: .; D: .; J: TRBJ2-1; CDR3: CASSTQGGDEQFF; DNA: TGTGCCAGCAGCACACAGGGTGGGGATGAGCAGTTCTTC
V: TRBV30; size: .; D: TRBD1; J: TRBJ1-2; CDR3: CAWSPDRGHYGYTF; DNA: TGTGCCTGGAGTCCCGACAGGGGCCACTATGGCTACACCTTC
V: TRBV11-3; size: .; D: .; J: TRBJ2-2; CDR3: CASSLDRWAGELFF; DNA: TGTGCCAGCAGCTTAGATCGGTGGGCCGGGGAGCTGTTTTTT
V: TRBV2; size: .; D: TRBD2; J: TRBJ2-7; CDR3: CASSDQGTSVNEQYF; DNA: TGTGCCAGCAGTGATCAGGGGACTAGCGTCAACGAGCAGTACTTC
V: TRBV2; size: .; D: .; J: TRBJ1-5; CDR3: CASSERTDNQPQHF; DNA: TGTGCCAGCAGTGAAAGGACGGACAATCAGCCCCAGCATTTT
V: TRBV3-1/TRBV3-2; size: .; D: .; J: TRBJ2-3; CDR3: CASSPKLVYTDTQYF; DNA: TGTGCCAGCAGCCCGAAACTAGTTTACACAGATACGCAGTATTTT
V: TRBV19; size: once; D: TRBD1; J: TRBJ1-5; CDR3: CASSMWGQKAAQPQHF; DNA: TGTGCCAGTAGTATGTGGGGACAGAAGGCCGCTCAGCCCCAGCATTTT
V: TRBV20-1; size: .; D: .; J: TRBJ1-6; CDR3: CSASPSPLHF; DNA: TGCAGTGCTAGTCCTTCACCCCTCCACTTT
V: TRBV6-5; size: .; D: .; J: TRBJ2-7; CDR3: CASSYSWTRSSYEQYF; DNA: TGTGCCAGCAGTTACTCGTGGACCCGCAGCTCCTACGAGCAGTACTTC
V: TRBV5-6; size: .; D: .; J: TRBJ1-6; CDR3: CASSFPNSPLHF; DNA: TGTGCCAGCAGCTTTCCCAATTCACCCCTCCACTTT
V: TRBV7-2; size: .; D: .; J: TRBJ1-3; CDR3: CASSIQGNTIYF; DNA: TGTGCCAGCAGCATTCAGGGAAACACCATATATTTT
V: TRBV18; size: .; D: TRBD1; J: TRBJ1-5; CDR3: CASSPAGQGDQPQHF; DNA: TGTGCCAGCTCACCAGCGGGACAGGGGGATCAGCCCCAGCATTTT
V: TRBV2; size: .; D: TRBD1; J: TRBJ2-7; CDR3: CASKTGEYYEQYF; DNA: TGTGCCAGTAAGACAGGGGAGTACTACGAGCAGTACTTC
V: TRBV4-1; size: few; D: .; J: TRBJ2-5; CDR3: CASSQAEQETQYF; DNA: TGCGCCAGCAGCCAAGCTGAGCAAGAGACCCAGTACTTC
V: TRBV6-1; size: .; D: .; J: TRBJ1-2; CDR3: CASSEAGQGYGYTF; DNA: TGTGCCAGCAGTGAAGCAGGCCAGGGCTATGGCTACACCTTC
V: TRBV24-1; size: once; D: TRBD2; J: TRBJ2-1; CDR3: CATSDPGLVYNEQFF; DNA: TGTGCCACCAGTGACCCCGGACTAGTTTACAATGAGCAGTTCTTC
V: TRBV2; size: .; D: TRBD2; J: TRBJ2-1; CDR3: CASSRLAGNYNEQFF; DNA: TGTGCCAGCAGTCGACTAGCGGGAAACTACAATGAGCAGTTCTTC
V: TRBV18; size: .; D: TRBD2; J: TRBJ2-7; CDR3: CASSQTSGSYEQYF; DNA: TGTGCCAGCTCACAAACTAGCGGGTCCTACGAGCAGTACTTC
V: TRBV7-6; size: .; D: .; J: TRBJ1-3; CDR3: CASSSTRSSGNTIYF; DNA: TGTGCCAGCAGCTCCACACGCTCTTCTGGAAACACCATATATTTT
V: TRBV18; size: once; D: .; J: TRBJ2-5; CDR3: CASSRGGYAEETQYF; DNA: TGTGCCAGCTCAAGGGGCGGATACGCCGAAGAGACCCAGTACTTC
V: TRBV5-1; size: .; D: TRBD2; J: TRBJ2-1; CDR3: CASSPFSGGYNEQFF; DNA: TGCGCCAGCAGCCCGTTTTCGGGGGGGTACAATGAGCAGTTCTTC
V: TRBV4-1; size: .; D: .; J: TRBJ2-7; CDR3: CASSQGAGRLYEQYF; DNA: TGCGCCAGCAGCCAAGGGGCCGGGCGTCTCTACGAGCAGTACTTC
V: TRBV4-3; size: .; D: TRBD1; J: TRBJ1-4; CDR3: CASSQDTGGNEKLFF; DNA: TGCGCCAGCAGCCAAGATACAGGGGGTAACGAAAAACTGTTTTTT
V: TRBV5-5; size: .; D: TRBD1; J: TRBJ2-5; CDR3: CASSLYDRGQETQYF; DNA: TGTGCCAGCAGCTTATATGACAGGGGGCAAGAGACCCAGTACTTC
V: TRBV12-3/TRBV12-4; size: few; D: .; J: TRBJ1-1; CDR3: CASSSNGVEAFF; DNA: TGTGCCAGCAGTTCGAACGGCGTTGAAGCTTTCTTT
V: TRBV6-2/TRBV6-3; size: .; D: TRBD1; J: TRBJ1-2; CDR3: CASSSPGQGNYGYTF; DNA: TGTGCCAGCAGTTCCCCGGGACAGGGGAACTATGGCTACACCTTC
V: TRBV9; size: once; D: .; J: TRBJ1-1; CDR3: CASSAGDTARNTEAFF; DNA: TGTGCCAGCAGCGCCGGGGACACCGCAAGGAACACTGAAGCTTTCTTT
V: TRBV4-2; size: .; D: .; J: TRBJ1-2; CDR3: CASSQDKGQNYGYTF; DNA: TGTGCCAGCAGCCAAGATAAGGGACAAAACTATGGCTACACCTTC